This T cell receptor beta chain was sequenced in a study of control samples from healthy donors and cancer patients. This CDR3 comprises 15 residues. Between the trimmed V and J ends, which lost 0 bases and 6 bases, there was a span of 10 bases. Germline assignment: CDR1 SGDLS and CDR2 YYNGEE. TCRdb keeps only in-frame clones here, not all; method: immunoSEQ multiplex PCR. The sample lists about 77,000 clones, roughly 92% occurring once. The sequenced sample was blood. The V gene is TRBV9, the J gene TRBJ1-6; perhaps TRBD1 as D (5 bases). The TCR was taken from a woman aged 60-70 years in good health. The DNA of the CDR3 is TGTGCCAGCAGCGTAGGGGGACGGACTAATTCACCCCTCCACTTT. Translated, it gives CASSVGGRTNSPLHF.